This T cell receptor (beta chain) was recovered during a study of blood T cell repertoires in COVID-19. CDR3 size: 14 residues. CDR1 MNHEY and CDR2 SMNVEV come from the germline V gene (reference sequence). Trimming stripped 3 bases from V and 8 bases from J, with 14 bases between. Profiling relied on immunoSEQ multiplex PCR, and the TCRdb table lists in-frame clones only, not all of them. The sample shows more than 40,000 clones, 80% to 90% of them seen only once. This clonotype was obtained from a man of 80 years or more with acute or convalescent COVID-19. Input material: peripheral blood. This rearrangement joins TRBV27 to TRBJ2-1, with D perhaps TRBD1 (5 bases). CDR3 loop: CASSLGRVGDEQFF. The CDR3 DNA is TGTGCCAGCAGTTTGGGCAGGGTAGGCGATGAGCAGTTCTTC.